This T cell receptor (beta chain) comes out of a study of blood T cells in healthy people across ages. Study-wide context: There was about one barcoded beta molecule captured by template switching per two T cells.

V was clipped by 6 bases and J by 2 bases, with 16 bases between them. CDR1 and CDR2 from the germline V gene are MDHEN and SYDVKM. The CDR3 has 15 amino acids. Study outcomes and limitations: Strongly correlated with naive T cell percentage was TCR beta diversity.

This clonotype has a handful of counts. Antigen: not known. With a J-beta primer mix and a sample-barcoded 5' primer, a second PCR ran roughly 7 to 11 cycles. All samples gave at least 2.5 million CDR3-containing paired-end reads. TCRdb used MiXCR to reprocess the 5' RACE reads, holding one entry per CDR3 protein. The sample records roughly 2 million distinct CDR3 sequences, roughly 52% being singletons. This clonotype was sampled from a woman in her thirties or forties in good health. This sequence joins TRBV28 and TRBJ1-2; D is ambiguous. Sequenced material: blood. CDR3: CASSSDYGNNYGYTF. In nucleotides, the CDR3 is TGTGCCAGCAGCTCGGACTATGGCAACAACTATGGCTACACCTTC.